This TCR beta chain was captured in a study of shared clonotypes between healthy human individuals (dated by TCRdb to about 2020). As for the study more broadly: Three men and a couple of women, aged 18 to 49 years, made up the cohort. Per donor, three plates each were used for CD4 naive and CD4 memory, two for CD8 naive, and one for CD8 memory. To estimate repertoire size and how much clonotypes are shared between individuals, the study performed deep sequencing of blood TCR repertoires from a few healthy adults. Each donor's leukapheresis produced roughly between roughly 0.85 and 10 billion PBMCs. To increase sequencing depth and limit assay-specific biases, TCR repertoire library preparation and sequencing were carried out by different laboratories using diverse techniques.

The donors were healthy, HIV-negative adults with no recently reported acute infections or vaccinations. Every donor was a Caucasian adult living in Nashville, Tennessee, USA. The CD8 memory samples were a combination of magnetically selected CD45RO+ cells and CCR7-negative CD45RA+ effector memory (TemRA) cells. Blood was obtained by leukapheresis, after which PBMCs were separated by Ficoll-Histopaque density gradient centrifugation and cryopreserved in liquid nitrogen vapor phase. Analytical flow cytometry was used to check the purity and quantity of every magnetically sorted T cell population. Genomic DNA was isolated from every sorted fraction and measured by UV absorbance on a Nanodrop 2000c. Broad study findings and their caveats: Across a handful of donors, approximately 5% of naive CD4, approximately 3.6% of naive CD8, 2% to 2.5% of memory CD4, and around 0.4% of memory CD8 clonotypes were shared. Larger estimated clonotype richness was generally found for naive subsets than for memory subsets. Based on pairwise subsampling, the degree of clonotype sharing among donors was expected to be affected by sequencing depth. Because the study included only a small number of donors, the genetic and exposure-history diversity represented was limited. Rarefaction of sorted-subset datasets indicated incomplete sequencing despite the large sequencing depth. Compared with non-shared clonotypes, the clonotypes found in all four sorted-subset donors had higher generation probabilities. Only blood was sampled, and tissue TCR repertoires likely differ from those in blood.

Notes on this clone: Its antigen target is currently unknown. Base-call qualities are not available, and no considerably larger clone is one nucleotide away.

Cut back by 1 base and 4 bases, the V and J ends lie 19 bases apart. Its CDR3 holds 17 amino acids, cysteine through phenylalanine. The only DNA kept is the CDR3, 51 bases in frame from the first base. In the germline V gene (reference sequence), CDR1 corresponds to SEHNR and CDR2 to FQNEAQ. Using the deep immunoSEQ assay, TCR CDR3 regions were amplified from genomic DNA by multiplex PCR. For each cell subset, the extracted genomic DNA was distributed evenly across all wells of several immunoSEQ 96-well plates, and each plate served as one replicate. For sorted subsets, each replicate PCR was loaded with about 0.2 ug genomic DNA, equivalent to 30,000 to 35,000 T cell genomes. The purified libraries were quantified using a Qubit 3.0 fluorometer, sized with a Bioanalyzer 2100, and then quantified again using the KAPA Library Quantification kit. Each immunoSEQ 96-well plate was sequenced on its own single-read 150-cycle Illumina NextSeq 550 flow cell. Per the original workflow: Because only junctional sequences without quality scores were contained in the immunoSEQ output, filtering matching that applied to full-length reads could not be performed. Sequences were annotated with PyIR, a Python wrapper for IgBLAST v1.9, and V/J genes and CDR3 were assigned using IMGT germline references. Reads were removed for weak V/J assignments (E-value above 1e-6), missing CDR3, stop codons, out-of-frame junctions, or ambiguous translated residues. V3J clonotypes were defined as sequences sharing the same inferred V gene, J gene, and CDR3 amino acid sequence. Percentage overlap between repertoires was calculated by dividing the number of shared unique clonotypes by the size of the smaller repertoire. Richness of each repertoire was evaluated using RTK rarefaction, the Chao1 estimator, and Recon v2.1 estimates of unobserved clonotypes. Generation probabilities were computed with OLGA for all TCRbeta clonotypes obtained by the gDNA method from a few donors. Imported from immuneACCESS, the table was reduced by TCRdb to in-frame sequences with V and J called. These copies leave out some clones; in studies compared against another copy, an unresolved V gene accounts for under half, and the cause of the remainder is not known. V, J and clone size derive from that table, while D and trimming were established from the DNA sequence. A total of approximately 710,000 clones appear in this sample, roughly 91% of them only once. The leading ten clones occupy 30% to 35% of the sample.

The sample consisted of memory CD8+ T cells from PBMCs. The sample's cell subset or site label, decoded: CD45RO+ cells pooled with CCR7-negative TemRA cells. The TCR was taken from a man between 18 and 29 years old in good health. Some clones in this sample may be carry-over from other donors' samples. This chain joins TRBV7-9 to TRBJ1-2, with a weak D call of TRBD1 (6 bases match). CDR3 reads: CASSLVLGGGAGYGYTF. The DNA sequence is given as TGTGCCAGCAGCTTAGTCTTGGGCGGGGGCGCCGGCTATGGCTACACCTTC.